This note documents a single TCR beta chain sequence. This sample stems from a study of blood T cell repertoires in COVID-19. Study-level information: Italy, Spain and the United States were the sources of the convalescent and acute COVID-19 samples. The cDNA or gDNA used as material had been derived from T cells, B-cell-depleted T cells, or PBMCs.

Source study methods: Reference gene primer amplification in the assay estimated nucleated cell counts. Clones were sequenced by immunoSEQ multiplex PCR, and TCRdb holds only the in-frame ones, with some missing. The V and J calls and the clone size are those of that table, but D and trimming were determined from the DNA. The profile shows hundreds of thousands of clones, around 86% of them singletons. Looked up from germline, CDR1 is SGHTA and CDR2 is FQGNSA. The CDR3 extends over 16 amino acids. V lost 2 bases to trimming and J lost 8 bases, with 21 bases between them. Input material: peripheral blood. The source is a woman under 40 with active or convalescent COVID-19. V gene TRBV7-2 combines with J gene TRBJ1-2; D gene ambiguous. The CDR3 nucleotides are TGTGCCAGCAGCTTAAGGCGGGCAGGCTATGGCTTAGGCTACACCTTC. This encodes CASSLRRAGYGLGYTF.